The 3 T cell receptor beta chains below were found in one sample sequenced in a study of control samples from healthy donors and cancer patients. Sequencing was performed with immunoSEQ multiplex PCR; in TCRdb, only in-frame clones are kept and a portion is missing. The data hold some 100,000 clones, with roughly nine tenths observed a single time. Sequences were obtained from blood. These receptors were taken from a human donor in good health. The donor label of this sample is uncertain.

J is TRBJ1-2 and V is TRBV28; D call uncertain. With 8 bases removed from V and 2 bases from J, the gap between germline ends came to 9 bases. Germline V gene sequence: CDR1 MDHEN, CDR2 SYDVKM. This CDR3 is 12 amino acids long. The CDR3 sequence is CASSRGNYGYTF. CDR3 sequence (DNA): TGTGCCAGCTCCCGAGGGAACTATGGCTACACCTTC.

The V gene is TRBV7-2, the J gene TRBJ2-7, with TRBD1 identical over 8 bases. The germline gives CDR1 SGHTA, CDR2 FQGNSA. The CDR3 runs to 15 residues. Trimming removed 3 bases from V and 2 bases from J; junction bases left unmatched: 6. The CDR3 region is CASSLSGTGTYEQYF. The CDR3 DNA reads TGTGCCAGCAGCTTGTCCGGGACAGGCACCTACGAGCAGTACTTC.

This sequence joins TRBV11-2 and TRBJ2-1; perhaps D is TRBD1 or TRBD2 (5 bases each). This CDR3 has 15 residues. Germline V gene lookup returns CDR1 SGHAT and CDR2 FQNNGV. Trimming cost V 1 base and J 4 bases, with 11 bases left between them. The CDR3 DNA follows: TGTGCCAGCAGCTTAGTAGGGGACCATTACAATGAGCAGTTCTTC. Translating it yields CASSLVGDHYNEQFF.